These T cell receptor beta chains were read from a single sample in a study of control samples from healthy donors and cancer patients. Produced via immunoSEQ multiplex PCR; TCRdb's table is partial and in-frame only. The repertoire includes 45,000 to 55,000 clones, over 85% of them detected once, and less than 25% sits in the top ten. The sequenced sample was PBMCs. The receptors derive from a woman between 50 and 59 years old with head and neck cancer. Both conserved end residues are part of each CDR3. Each record gives: clone size, V gene, J gene, D gene, CDR3 length, CDR3 DNA, CDR3 protein. The D gene is left open where the match is weak. Size tells how often a clone was seen (once, few, many) or the class of an expanded clone, and some rows leave it out.

abundance: -
v_gene: TRBV5-1
j_gene: TRBJ2-7
d_gene: TRBD1
len: 16
CDR3nt: TGCGCCAGCAGCTTTGCCGGGACAGGGGAGATCTACGAGCAGTACTTC
CDR3aa: CASSFAGTGEIYEQYF

abundance: -
v_gene: TRBV3-1/TRBV3-2
j_gene: TRBJ1-1
d_gene: -
len: 13
CDR3nt: TGTGCCAGCAGCCTAAGAGGGAACACTGAAGCTTTCTTT
CDR3aa: CASSLRGNTEAFF

abundance: -
v_gene: TRBV24-1
j_gene: TRBJ1-2
d_gene: -
len: 11
CDR3nt: TGTGCCACCAGTGACCCTCATGGCTACACCTTC
CDR3aa: CATSDPHGYTF

abundance: -
v_gene: TRBV24-1
j_gene: TRBJ2-3
d_gene: -
len: 15
CDR3nt: TGTGCCACCAGACCTCGGGACGGACCCACAGATACGCAGTATTTT
CDR3aa: CATRPRDGPTDTQYF

abundance: -
v_gene: TRBV14
j_gene: TRBJ2-2
d_gene: -
len: 15
CDR3nt: TGTGCCAGCAGCCGGGCAGGGACGAACACCGGGGAGCTGTTTTTT
CDR3aa: CASSRAGTNTGELFF

abundance: -
v_gene: TRBV6-5
j_gene: TRBJ1-4
d_gene: -
len: 13
CDR3nt: TGTGCCAGCAGTTACTTGCCGGGGGAAAAACTGTTTTTT
CDR3aa: CASSYLPGEKLFF

abundance: -
v_gene: TRBV5-1
j_gene: TRBJ2-7
d_gene: -
len: 13
CDR3nt: TGCGCCAGCAGCTTGGAAAGGTCCTACGAGCAGTACTTC
CDR3aa: CASSLERSYEQYF

abundance: -
v_gene: TRBV5-6
j_gene: TRBJ2-7
d_gene: -
len: 15
CDR3nt: TGTGCCAGCAGCCCTTCTTTCCTTGGTGGATGGGAGCAGTACTTC
CDR3aa: CASSPSFLGGWEQYF

abundance: -
v_gene: TRBV10-3
j_gene: TRBJ2-5
d_gene: -
len: 13
CDR3nt: TGTGCCATCAGCGGGATTAGCGGCGGGACCCAGTACTTC
CDR3aa: CAISGISGGTQYF

abundance: -
v_gene: TRBV11-2
j_gene: TRBJ2-7
d_gene: TRBD1
len: 17
CDR3nt: TGTGCCAGCAGCTTAGATTCGGGGACAGCCCAAACCTACGAGCAGTACTTC
CDR3aa: CASSLDSGTAQTYEQYF

abundance: -
v_gene: TRBV20-1
j_gene: TRBJ2-1
d_gene: -
len: 11
CDR3nt: TGCAGTGCTAGAAGGCTCAATGAGCAGTTCTTC
CDR3aa: CSARRLNEQFF

abundance: once
v_gene: TRBV5-1
j_gene: TRBJ2-1
d_gene: -
len: 16
CDR3nt: TGCGCCAGCAGCTTGGAAGTCGAGTATTACTACAATGAGCAGTTCTTC
CDR3aa: CASSLEVEYYYNEQFF

abundance: once
v_gene: TRBV28
j_gene: TRBJ2-1
d_gene: -
len: 12
CDR3nt: TGTGCCAGCAGTTTACGGGACCCGGGGCAGTTCTTC
CDR3aa: CASSLRDPGQFF

abundance: -
v_gene: TRBV30
j_gene: TRBJ2-7
d_gene: -
len: 12
CDR3nt: TGTGCCTGGGGCACCCTCTCCTACGAGCAGTACTTC
CDR3aa: CAWGTLSYEQYF

abundance: -
v_gene: TRBV5-1
j_gene: TRBJ1-5
d_gene: -
len: 14
CDR3nt: TGCGCCAGCAGCCTAAGCGACTTCGGTCAGCCCCAGCATTTT
CDR3aa: CASSLSDFGQPQHF

abundance: -
v_gene: TRBV9
j_gene: TRBJ1-1
d_gene: -
len: 15
CDR3nt: TGTGCCAGCAGCGCTAGGGACACTCGGGGCACTGAAGCTTTCTTT
CDR3aa: CASSARDTRGTEAFF

abundance: -
v_gene: TRBV28
j_gene: TRBJ2-1
d_gene: -
len: 14
CDR3nt: TGTGCCAGCAGTTTACTAGGGGTTGGGAATGAGCAGTTCTTC
CDR3aa: CASSLLGVGNEQFF

abundance: -
v_gene: TRBV24-1
j_gene: TRBJ1-1
d_gene: -
len: 13
CDR3nt: TGTGCCACCAGTGACCCCGGAAGGTCAGAAGCTTTCTTT
CDR3aa: CATSDPGRSEAFF

abundance: -
v_gene: TRBV6-2/TRBV6-3
j_gene: TRBJ1-2
d_gene: TRBD1
len: 14
CDR3nt: TGTGCCAGCAGTTACACAGGGGATGGATCTGGCTACACCTTC
CDR3aa: CASSYTGDGSGYTF

abundance: -
v_gene: TRBV6-6
j_gene: TRBJ1-5
d_gene: -
len: 15
CDR3nt: TGTGCCAGCAGACCACAGGATTTTATCAATCAGCCCCAGCATTTT
CDR3aa: CASRPQDFINQPQHF

abundance: -
v_gene: TRBV2
j_gene: TRBJ2-4
d_gene: -
len: 15
CDR3nt: TGTGCCAGCAGTGAGGAAGCGGGAGCCAAAAACATTCAGTACTTC
CDR3aa: CASSEEAGAKNIQYF

abundance: -
v_gene: TRBV5-1
j_gene: TRBJ1-1
d_gene: -
len: 15
CDR3nt: TGCGCCAGCAGCTCCTTTTCCGGGCGGAACACTGAAGCTTTCTTT
CDR3aa: CASSSFSGRNTEAFF

abundance: -
v_gene: TRBV27
j_gene: TRBJ2-7
d_gene: -
len: 14
CDR3nt: TGTGCCAGCAGTCGCACCGGTAAACAGGACGAGCAGTACTTC
CDR3aa: CASSRTGKQDEQYF

abundance: -
v_gene: TRBV6-6
j_gene: TRBJ1-1
d_gene: TRBD1
len: 15
CDR3nt: TGTGCCAGCAACCCGGGACAGGGCCAAAACACTGAAGCTTTCTTT
CDR3aa: CASNPGQGQNTEAFF

abundance: -
v_gene: TRBV5-1
j_gene: TRBJ2-7
d_gene: TRBD1
len: 15
CDR3nt: TGCGCCAGCAGCATAACCGACAGGGGGATCTACGAGCAGTACTTC
CDR3aa: CASSITDRGIYEQYF

abundance: -
v_gene: TRBV4-2
j_gene: TRBJ2-3
d_gene: TRBD2
len: 17
CDR3nt: TGTGCCAGCAGCCAAGATCGATCTAGCGGGTTAGCCGATACGCAGTATTTT
CDR3aa: CASSQDRSSGLADTQYF

abundance: -
v_gene: TRBV28
j_gene: TRBJ2-2
d_gene: -
len: 15
CDR3nt: TGTGCCAGCAGTTTAGGAGGCCTTAACACCGGGGAGCTGTTTTTT
CDR3aa: CASSLGGLNTGELFF

abundance: -
v_gene: TRBV18
j_gene: TRBJ2-5
d_gene: TRBD2
len: 17
CDR3nt: TGTGCCAGCTCACTACGGACCTGGGAGGGTAGCCAAGAGACCCAGTACTTC
CDR3aa: CASSLRTWEGSQETQYF